The entry below gives a single TCR beta chain sequence along with its context. What it binds is unknown. V was pared by 5 bases and J by 4 bases, with 13 bases between. Germline assignment: CDR1 SGHDN and CDR2 FVKESK. The CDR3 sequence is 14 residues long. The data derive from a study of shared clonotypes between healthy human individuals. Study-wide results and limits: In several donors, around 5% of naive CD4 clonotypes appeared in common.

Sequencing was performed with immunoSEQ multiplex PCR; in TCRdb, only in-frame clones are kept and a portion is missing. This sample has around 2.5 million clones, with more than 85% found just once. The receptor was isolated from a man between 18 and 29 years old in good health. Some clones in this sample may be carry-over from other donors' samples. The chain is built from TRBV14 and TRBJ2-3; D gene uncertain. The material sequenced was naive CD4+ T cells from PBMCs. Subset noted: CD45RA+ positively selected. In DNA, the CDR3 is TGTGCCAGCAGCTTGCCCGTGTCGGCAGATACGCAGTATTTT. Translation gives CASSLPVSADTQYF. Full variable domain (rest looked up from reference TRBV14 and TRBJ2-3): EAGVTQFPSHSVIEKGQTVTLRCDPISGHDNLYWYRRVMGKEIKFLLHFVKESKQDESGMPNNRFLAERTGGTYSTLKVQPAELEDSGVYFCASSLPVSADTQYFGPGTRLTVL.